The T cell receptor beta chain described here comes from a study of shared clonotypes between healthy human individuals. Overall study findings and caveats: Relative to clonotypes present in all four donors, those not shared had lower generation probabilities. It was anticipated that sequencing depth would influence how many clonotypes donors shared. With a handful of donors compared, 4% to 5.5% of naive CD4 clonotypes were shared.

TCRdb's table, derived via immunoSEQ multiplex PCR, lists solely in-frame clones and lacks some. This sample has more than 2 million clones, with about 95% found just once. A word on this clone: No antigen is known for it.

Germline V CDR1 and CDR2: WSHSY, SAAADI. CDR3 length equals 12 residues. Trimming pared 0 bases from V and 14 bases from J, leaving 12 bases between. V usage is TRBV10-2 and J usage is TRBJ2-3; D gene uncertain. This receptor was taken from a man between 18 and 35 years old in good health. Sequencing was carried out using naive CD4+ T cells sorted from blood. Subset noted: CD45RA+ positively selected. CDR3 protein: CASSESQNRLYF. The CDR3 DNA reads TGCGCCAGCAGTGAGTCGCAGAATAGGCTGTATTTT.